Below are 30 T cell receptor beta chains sequenced from a single sample in a study of cytomegalovirus exposure and HLA in healthy donors. The primer mix had 60 Vbeta and 13 Jbeta primers. Here immunoSEQ multiplex PCR was the method, and the copy in TCRdb shows in-frame clones only, minus some. There are roughly 290,000 clones in the sample; about 90% occur only once, and 2% to 3% lies in the top ten. The sample consisted of PBMCs. These receptors were obtained from a woman aged 18-30 years in good health and CMV-seronegative.

This clone showed up just once. CDR3 nucleotide sequence: TGTGCCAGCAGTGGTCCCCTCGGCGAGCAGTACTTC. Amino acid sequence: CASSGPLGEQYF. The J gene is TRBJ2-7, the V gene TRBV2; no definite D call. This CDR3 has 12 amino acids. Germline V gene lookup returns CDR1 SNHLY and CDR2 FYNNEI. V gave up 4 bases and J gave up 6 bases, with 10 bases separating them.

A single count supports this clone. J is TRBJ2-3 and V is TRBV29-1; TRBD1 aligns across 7 bases. This CDR3 contains 14 residues. Germline V gene data show CDR1 as SQVTM and CDR2 as ANQGSEA. Germline trimming cut 5 bases from V and 2 bases from J; bases unmatched to any gene: 7. CDR3 sequence: CSVRGTAYTDTQYF. CDR3 nucleotides: TGCAGCGTTAGAGGGACAGCCTACACAGATACGCAGTATTTT.

The CDR3 region has the DNA TGTGCCAGCTCCCTCGGGACAGGGGGAGAGGAGCTTAACTATGGCTACACCTTC. It codes for CASSLGTGGEELNYGYTF. The genes are TRBV13 and TRBJ1-2; TRBD1 matches 11 bases. There are 18 residues in the CDR3. Germline lookup yields CDR1 PRHDT and CDR2 FYEKMQ (reference sequence). Germline trimming cut 8 bases from V and 1 base from J; bases unmatched to any gene: 15.

The V gene is TRBV13, the J gene TRBJ1-6, with unresolved D. V lost 6 bases and J 0 bases, leaving 9 bases between the germline ends. Germline loops: CDR1 PRHDT, CDR2 FYEKMQ (reference sequence). This CDR3 is 15 amino acids long. The CDR3 DNA reads TGTGCCAGCAGAGAGGGAGGCTCCTATAATTCACCCCTCCACTTT. This gives the protein CASREGGSYNSPLHF.

The V gene is TRBV6-5, the J gene TRBJ2-3; no clear D. Germline V CDR1 and CDR2: MNHEY, SVGAGI. The CDR3 is 14 amino acids. Deletions cut 2 bases from V and 0 bases from J, with 6 bases between. The CDR3, as DNA: TGTGCCAGCAGTTACCAGAGGAGCACAGATACGCAGTATTTT. This gives the protein CASSYQRSTDTQYF.

The chain employs TRBV19 and TRBJ1-6; D may be TRBD1 (6 bases). The germline V gene has CDR1 LNHDA and CDR2 SQIVND (reference sequence). The length of the CDR3 is 14 residues. The ends were cut back, 9 bases at V and 8 bases at J, with 17 bases in the middle. CDR3 sequence: CASRLGGRDSPLHF. Written as DNA, the CDR3 is TGTGCCAGCCGCTTAGGGGGGAGGGATTCACCCCTCCACTTT. Complete variable domain (other parts from reference TRBV19 and TRBJ1-6): DGGITQSPKYLFRKEGQNVTLSCEQNLNHDAMYWYRQDPGQGLRLIYYSQIVNDFQKGDIAEGYSVSREKKESFPLTVTSAQKNPTAFYLCASRLGGRDSPLHFGNGTRLTVT.

The V call is TRBV7-6, the J call TRBJ2-1; TRBD1 matches at 10 bases. V was pared by 1 base and J by 6 bases, with 6 bases of the junction left unmatched. CDR3 length: 16 amino acids. CDR1 is SGHVS, CDR2 FNYEAQ, per germline. The CDR3 coding sequence is TGTGCCAGCAGCTTAGAAGGGGGACAGGGGCGCAATGAGCAGTTCTTC. It is translated as CASSLEGGQGRNEQFF.

This clone was seen a single time. The chain links TRBV11-2 to TRBJ2-7, with D maybe TRBD2 (6 bases). CDR3 length: 13 residues. Germline CDR1 SGHAT, CDR2 FQNNGV. V lost 4 bases, J lost 9 bases, and 16 bases lay in between. This chain's CDR3 is CASSYPGGRGQYF. DNA for the CDR3: TGTGCCAGCAGCTACCCCGGGGGACGGGGGCAGTACTTC. The whole variable domain, remainder taken from reference TRBV11-2 and TRBJ2-7, is EAGVAQSPRYKIIEKRQSVAFWCNPISGHATLYWYQQILGQGPKLLIQFQNNGVVDDSQLPKDRFSAERLKGVDSTLKIQPAKLEDSAVYLCASSYPGGRGQYFGPGTRLTVT.

The V and J genes are TRBV10-3 and TRBJ1-3; TRBD1 matches 7 bases. The V gene end was trimmed by 3 bases and the J gene end by 3 bases; junction bases not matched to a gene: 8. Germline-derived CDR1 and CDR2 are ENHRY and SYGVKD. The CDR3 extends over 16 amino acids. The CDR3 nucleotides read TGTGCCATCAGTGATCCAACAAACAGGGGTGGAAACACCATATATTTT. It codes for CAISDPTNRGGNTIYF.

V usage is TRBV5-1 and J usage is TRBJ2-2, with D perhaps TRBD2 (7 bases). V shed 4 bases and J shed 7 bases, with 17 bases lying between them. The CDR3 contains 15 residues. Germline CDR1 is SGHRS and CDR2 is YFSETQ. CDR3 protein: CASSTGGPLVGELFF. The CDR3 bases are TGCGCCAGCAGCACCGGGGGGCCCTTGGTCGGGGAGCTGTTTTTT.

The chain has TRBV6-1 and TRBJ1-2; the D gene is possibly TRBD1 (6 bases). Germline CDR1 MNHNS, CDR2 SASEGT. This CDR3 spans 15 amino acids. V dropped 8 bases and J dropped 8 bases, with 24 bases sitting between them. CDR3 region: CASLIWGGAVGGYTF. CDR3 nucleotides: TGTGCCAGCCTGATCTGGGGGGGCGCGGTCGGAGGCTACACCTTC.

The gene calls are TRBV2 and TRBJ2-1; TRBD2 matches at 10 bases. The CDR3 runs 15 residues. J gave up 2 bases and V 6 bases, and 4 bases lay outside the gene matches. Per the germline V gene, CDR1 is SNHLY and CDR2 is FYNNEI. The CDR3 coding sequence is TGTGCCAGCAGCGCCACTAGCGGGGCCTACAATGAGCAGTTCTTC. It codes for CASSATSGAYNEQFF.

The chain joins TRBV9 to TRBJ2-1; 12 bases agree with TRBD2. The length of the CDR3 is 16 residues. The trim removed 0 bases at V and 2 bases at J, leaving 0 bases unmatched. Germline assignment: CDR1 SGDLS and CDR2 YYNGEE. CDR3 sequence (DNA): TGTGCCAGCAGCGTAGCTAGCGGGGGGGCCTACAATGAGCAGTTCTTC. This codes for CASSVASGGAYNEQFF.

The gene calls are TRBV29-1 and TRBJ1-1, with TRBD1 matching 11 bases. V was pared by 5 bases and J by 2 bases, with 4 bases of the junction left unmatched. This CDR3 is 14 amino acids long. Germline CDR1 SQVTM, CDR2 ANQGSEA. In DNA, the CDR3 is TGCAGCGTTACGGACAGGGGGCTTAACACTGAAGCTTTCTTT. Its protein product is CSVTDRGLNTEAFF.

The chain recombines TRBV28 with TRBJ1-1, with D unclear. The CDR3 totals 15 residues. V shed 7 bases and J shed 0 bases, with 15 bases lying between them. The germline V gene encodes CDR1 MDHEN and CDR2 SYDVKM. The CDR3 nucleotides read TGTGCCAGCACCTCCCTCGGAGACTTGAACACTGAAGCTTTCTTT. This sequence encodes CASTSLGDLNTEAFF.

V usage is TRBV21-1 and J usage is TRBJ2-5; TRBD1 reflects the table's D call only, with no check against the DNA. TRBV21-1 is a listed pseudogene. CDR3 length: 14 amino acids. The chain's CDR3 is CARDRGLWQETQYF. CDR3 bases: TGTGCCCGAGACAGGGGTTTGTGGCAAGAGACCCAGTACTTC.

V is TRBV27 and J is TRBJ2-2; D perhaps matches TRBD2 (5 bases). The CDR3 consists of 17 residues. With 0 bases removed from V and 0 bases from J, the gap between germline ends came to 11 bases. CDR1 is MNHEY and CDR2 is SMNVEV in the germline V gene (reference sequence). The CDR3 region is CASSLSLRGSNTGELFF. The CDR3 nucleotides are TGTGCCAGCAGTTTATCTCTGCGAGGGTCGAACACCGGGGAGCTGTTTTTT.

Of note for this clone: Other DNA variants within this sample encode the same CDR3. This chain links TRBV5-4 with TRBJ1-2; 10 nucleotides agree with TRBD1. V shed 4 bases, J shed 4 bases, and the junction held 1 base outside the gene matches. The length of the CDR3 is 13 residues. CDR1 SGHNT and CDR2 YYREEE come from the germline V gene (reference sequence). CDR3 region: CASSRDRGYGYTF. The CDR3 bases are TGTGCCAGCAGCAGGGACAGGGGCTATGGCTACACCTTC.

In DNA, the CDR3 is TGCGCCAGCAGCTTGGACCAACAGGGGTTCTATGGCTACACCTTC. Its translation: CASSLDQQGFYGYTF. This rearrangement joins TRBV5-1 to TRBJ1-2, with 7 bases that match TRBD1. Germline CDR1 reads SGHRS; CDR2 reads YFSETQ. CDR3 length: 15 amino acids. V lost 0 bases to trimming and J lost 4 bases; unmatched junction nucleotides: 6.

The chain is built from TRBV18 and TRBJ1-1; 11 bases match TRBD1. This CDR3 has 16 residues. V trimming: 5 bases; J trimming: 1 base; junction bases outside the gene matches: 6. CDR1 and CDR2 (germline): KGHSH, LQKENI. CDR3 sequence (DNA): TGTGCCAGCTCATGGGGACAGGGGGAAGGGAACACTGAAGCTTTCTTT. This encodes CASSWGQGEGNTEAFF.

CDR3 coding DNA: TGTGCCAGCAGCCCAAGGACACTCTCTGGAAACACCATATATTTT. As protein: CASSPRTLSGNTIYF. V gene TRBV7-6 combines with J gene TRBJ1-3, with D perhaps matching TRBD1 (5 bases). The CDR3 totals 15 residues. Germline CDR1 is SGHVS and CDR2 is FNYEAQ. Deletions cut 5 bases from V and 0 bases from J, with 11 bases between.

This chain connects TRBV2 to TRBJ2-5, with 8 bases matching TRBD2. The trim removed 4 bases at V and 5 bases at J, leaving 9 bases unmatched. This CDR3 comprises 15 residues. In germline, CDR1 is SNHLY, CDR2 FYNNEI. The CDR3 region has the DNA TGTGCCAGCAGTGCCGGATCGGGGGGGCGGGAGACCCAGTACTTC. It is translated as CASSAGSGGRETQYF.

This clone was recorded a few times. Additional DNA sequences in this sample encode the identical CDR3. The rearrangement links TRBV19 to TRBJ1-2; D is perhaps TRBD1 (5 bases). In germline, CDR1 is LNHDA, CDR2 SQIVND (reference sequence). CDR3 length: 14 amino acids. Between the trimmed V and J ends, which lost 3 bases and 4 bases, there was a span of 12 bases. CDR3: CASSIQGIGYGYTF. The CDR3 DNA is TGTGCCAGTAGTATCCAGGGAATAGGCTATGGCTACACCTTC.

The chain employs TRBV5-8 and TRBJ1-1, with D unresolved. The CDR3 is made up of 12 amino acids. The germline CDR1 and CDR2 sequences are SGHTS and YDEGEE. The ends were cut back, 4 bases at V and 12 bases at J, with 16 bases in the middle. CDR3 residues: CASSPRRGLSFF. In nucleotides, the CDR3 is TGTGCCAGCAGCCCACGGAGAGGGCTGTCTTTCTTT.

For this clone: Additional DNA sequences in this sample encode the identical CDR3. The chain is built from TRBV18 and TRBJ1-2, with TRBD1 as a possible D gene (6 bases). V was cut by 3 bases and J by 6 bases, with 11 bases left in between. The CDR3 covers 13 residues. Germline V lookup: CDR1 KGHSH, CDR2 LQKENI. DNA for the CDR3: TGTGCCAGCTCACCGGGACAAGGTCATGGCTACACCTTC. Translating gives CASSPGQGHGYTF.

The rearrangement uses TRBV27 and TRBJ1-2; the D gene is possibly TRBD1 (6 bases). The germline CDR1 and CDR2 sequences are MNHEY and SMNVEV (reference sequence). V lost 3 bases to trimming and J lost 3 bases, with 14 bases between them. CDR3 length: 15 residues. In DNA form, the CDR3 reads TGTGCCAGCAGTTTCCGAGGCAGGGGTGACTATGGCTACACCTTC. Protein sequence: CASSFRGRGDYGYTF.

The chain joins TRBV6-6 to TRBJ2-5, with D maybe TRBD2 (6 bases). This CDR3 has 16 amino acids. In germline, CDR1 is MNHNY, CDR2 SVGAGI (reference sequence). Deletions cut 6 bases from V and 5 bases from J, with 22 bases between. CDR3 protein: CASRASGSQGLETQYF. CDR3 nucleotide sequence: TGTGCCAGCAGAGCCTCCGGGAGTCAAGGGCTTGAGACCCAGTACTTC.

V usage is TRBV7-9 and J usage is TRBJ1-3; 10 bases align to TRBD1. The CDR3 is made up of 16 amino acids. The J segment lost 2 bases and the V segment lost 1 base, leaving 2 bases of the junction unmatched. Germline loops: CDR1 SEHNR, CDR2 FQNEAQ (reference sequence). CDR3 sequence: CASSLGQGAPGNTIYF. The CDR3 DNA is TGTGCCAGCAGCTTAGGACAGGGGGCTCCTGGAAACACCATATATTTT.

Turning to this clone: Other DNA variants within this sample encode the same CDR3. The V call is TRBV27, the J call TRBJ2-1, with 9 bases lining up with TRBD1. V shed 4 bases, J shed 5 bases, and the junction held 6 bases outside the gene matches. Germline CDR1 reads MNHEY; CDR2 reads SMNVEV (reference sequence). The CDR3 is 15 residues long. CDR3 nucleotide sequence: TGTGCCAGCAGTTCGCCGGGACAGGGCAACAATGAGCAGTTCTTC. This gives the protein CASSSPGQGNNEQFF.

The V gene is TRBV10-3, the J gene TRBJ2-1; D might be TRBD1 (6 bases). Germline assignment: CDR1 ENHRY and CDR2 SYGVKD. Trimming took 4 bases from V and 10 from J, leaving 11 bases between them. This CDR3 is 12 amino acids long. The CDR3: CAISVTGTEQFF. CDR3 nucleotides: TGTGCCATCAGTGTTACCGGGACAGAGCAGTTCTTC.